This is a list of T cell receptor beta chains from one sample in a study of long-term antiretroviral therapy in people with HIV. Method: immunoSEQ multiplex PCR; TCRdb's copy keeps in-frame clones and lacks some. The table lists fewer than 35,000 clones, approximately 83% of them singletons. Here the sequenced sample was unsorted PBMCs, taken 0.4 years before starting antiretroviral therapy. The receptors come from a young man with HIV. Each CDR3 is given with its conserved first and last residue. D genes are given only for firm matches.

v_call	j_call	d_call	cdr3_aa
TRBV7-9	TRBJ2-1	-	CASLGVARNEQFF
TRBV9	TRBJ1-2	-	CASSVEGTYGYTF
TRBV7-9	TRBJ2-2	-	CASSLTSNTGELFF
TRBV5-6	TRBJ1-5	-	CASSFAGAGQPQHF
TRBV19	TRBJ2-5	-	CASSIVGPGAQYF
TRBV6-5	TRBJ2-5	-	CASSFGPGETQYF
TRBV5-5	TRBJ2-5	TRBD1	CASSLEGQPQETQYF
TRBV16	TRBJ1-1	-	CASSQSVAGRAFF
TRBV27	TRBJ1-2	-	CASSLRVEGITGYTF
TRBV5-4	TRBJ2-4	-	CASSLAGAKNIQYF
TRBV14	TRBJ2-5	-	CASSQGTAKGKTQYF
TRBV4-1	TRBJ1-5	-	CASSHPGGRSGQPQHF
TRBV6-5	TRBJ1-1	-	CASSSSGEAFF
TRBV4-1	TRBJ2-7	-	CASSPRRGGEQYF
TRBV5-4	TRBJ2-2	-	CASSFLTGTNTGELFF
TRBV7-9	TRBJ2-3	TRBD1	CASSSTRDRGRKSTDTQYF
TRBV9	TRBJ2-7	TRBD2	CASSFGGTYEQYF
TRBV9	TRBJ1-1	-	CASSLGGGGTEAFF
TRBV15	TRBJ2-1	TRBD2	CATSLAFTSGSGIEQFF
TRBV9	TRBJ1-2	-	CASSAGGLPSYGYTF
TRBV6-5	TRBJ1-5	-	CASSTDPTHVQPQHF
TRBV23-1	TRBJ2-3	-	CASSQVTEGSTDTQYF
TRBV7-6	TRBJ1-1	TRBD1	CASSLSGGGTEAFF
TRBV27	TRBJ1-1	TRBD1	CASRRGQANTEAFF
TRBV2	TRBJ2-7	-	CASMEGHPYEQYF
TRBV7-2	TRBJ2-7	-	CASSLFREYEQYF
TRBV28	TRBJ2-7	-	CASSFGTGKQYF
TRBV9	TRBJ2-7	-	CASSVGSESEQYF
TRBV7-9	TRBJ2-7	TRBD2	CASSPGTSGYYEQYF
TRBV6-5	TRBJ1-4	TRBD1	CASSWGQGHEKLFF
TRBV4-1	TRBJ2-3	-	CASSQGYTQYF
TRBV5-1	TRBJ2-7	-	CASSLVVSYEQYF
TRBV28	TRBJ2-3	-	CASSSTPGHGQYF
TRBV9	TRBJ1-3	-	CASKPRSSSGATGNTIYF
TRBV28	TRBJ2-7	-	CASSSPGASPRIEQYF